This entry is about one T cell receptor beta chain. The target antigen is unknown. The data were taken from a study of cytomegalovirus exposure and HLA in healthy donors. This CDR3 has 14 residues. Trimming pared 2 bases from V and 3 bases from J, leaving 11 bases between. The V gene's germline CDR1 is MNHEY and CDR2 SVGAGI. The study, taken as a whole, reports: It emerged from a later analysis that several of the most significant clusters appeared to be linked to common viral pathogens.

PCR amplification relied on 60 Vbeta primers (plus 13 Jbeta primers). Generated by immunoSEQ multiplex PCR, the TCRdb table keeps only in-frame clones and is missing some. The table has about 130,000 clones, approximately 80% seen once. The specimen sequenced was PBMCs. The rearrangement links TRBV6-5 to TRBJ2-7; a weak D match, TRBD1 (5 bases). This sequence was found in a young man in good health and CMV-seronegative. The CDR3 here is CASSYDRQGYEQYF. CDR3 coding DNA: TGTGCCAGCAGTTACGATCGTCAGGGCTACGAGCAGTACTTC.